This is a list of T cell receptor beta chains from one sample in a study of identical twins. TCRdb processed the 5' RACE reads anew with MiXCR; each CDR3 protein has one entry. The sample holds over 550,000 distinct CDR3 sequences; about 7.1% are singletons and the top ten take around 1.6%. This sample was shared with a second study, whose subject was yellow fever vaccine responses in identical twins.

Sequencing was performed on PBMCs. The receptor set was obtained from a woman aged 18-29 years in good health. Both conserved end residues are part of each CDR3. A D gene is named only where the DNA matches it firmly. Rows may omit the clone size; those that give it use once, few, many or a size class.

TRBJ2-5	NA	NA	TRBV5-1	CASSHGPAGQETQYF	TGCGCCAGCAGCCACGGGCCCGCAGGGCAAGAGACCCAGTACTTC
TRBJ1-1	NA	NA	TRBV12-3/TRBV12-4	CASSPEGGVSNTEAFF	TGTGCCAGCAGTCCCGAAGGGGGGGTGAGTAACACTGAAGCTTTCTTT
TRBJ2-5	TRBD2	many	TRBV5-1	CASSLGTSGPQETQYF	TGCGCCAGCAGCTTGGGGACTAGCGGACCGCAAGAGACCCAGTACTTC
TRBJ1-6	NA	NA	TRBV6-5	CASSSSATGNSSPLHF	TGTGCCAGCAGTTCCTCCGCAACAGGGAATAGTTCACCCCTCCACTTT
TRBJ2-7	NA	NA	TRBV7-9	CASSLRRSGSYEQYF	TGTGCCAGCAGCTTAAGGCGGAGCGGCTCCTACGAGCAGTACTTC
TRBJ2-1	NA	many	TRBV5-1	CASSLYNEQFF	TGCGCCAGCAGCTTATACAATGAGCAGTTCTTC
TRBJ2-1	TRBD2	many	TRBV4-1	CASSQGPSGGTYNEQFF	TGCGCCAGCAGCCAAGGGCCTAGCGGGGGGACCTACAATGAGCAGTTCTTC
TRBJ2-1	TRBD2	NA	TRBV5-1	CASSLGGLAGGSEFF	TGCGCCAGCAGCTTGGGGGGACTAGCGGGAGGTTCTGAGTTCTTC
TRBJ2-3	NA	NA	TRBV12-3/TRBV12-4	CASSFGPAPTDTQYF	TGTGCCAGCAGCTTCGGTCCAGCACCCACAGATACGCAGTATTTT
TRBJ2-7	TRBD1	few	TRBV20-1	CSATRDRGQEQYF	TGCAGTGCCACCCGGGACAGGGGGCAAGAGCAGTACTTC
TRBJ2-5	NA	few	TRBV15	CATSRGGARTQYF	TGTGCCACCAGCAGAGGAGGGGCGCGGACCCAGTACTTC
TRBJ1-1	NA	many	TRBV29-1	CSVDSRRTEAFF	TGCAGCGTTGACAGCCGTAGGACTGAAGCTTTCTTT
TRBJ2-7	TRBD2	NA	TRBV20-1	CSARTAGAREQYF	TGCAGTGCTAGGACGGCGGGAGCCCGAGAGCAGTACTTC
TRBJ2-2	TRBD2	NA	TRBV5-1	CASSGSGGTATGELFF	TGCGCCAGCAGCGGTAGCGGGGGAACAGCCACCGGGGAGCTGTTTTTT
TRBJ1-1	NA	NA	TRBV20-1	CSALGVAMNTEAFF	TGCAGTGCTCTGGGGGTAGCGATGAACACTGAAGCTTTCTTT
TRBJ2-1	TRBD2	many	TRBV7-6	CASSQRASSGSLSYNEQFF	TGTGCCAGCAGCCAAAGGGCGTCTAGCGGGAGTCTTTCCTACAATGAGCAGTTCTTC